The rows below give T cell receptor beta chains drawn from one sample of a study of CD8 T cells in Susac syndrome. MiXCR, run by TCRdb on the immunoSEQ multiplex PCR reads, gives a single entry per CDR3 protein. Of a few hundred thousand distinct CDR3 sequences detected, around 91% appear once; the ten largest clones hold roughly 0.2%. Material for sequencing was CD8+ T cells from PBMCs. These receptor sequences come from a human donor with multiple sclerosis. Both conserved end residues are part of each CDR3. The D gene is left open where the match is weak. Expanded clones get a size class; other rows say once, few or many, or leave the size out.

TRBJ2-2 | once | TRBV10-3 | TRBD2 | CAINEQRGTGELFF | TGTGCCATCAACGAGCAGCGGGGGACCGGGGAGCTGTTTTTT
TRBJ2-7 | - | TRBV25-1 | - | CASSGYGTERPYEQYF | TGTGCCAGCAGTGGATACGGGACCGAAAGGCCCTACGAGCAGTACTTC
TRBJ2-7 | - | TRBV30 | - | CAWIRTELEQYF | TGTGCCTGGATTAGGACAGAACTCGAGCAGTACTTC
TRBJ2-7 | - | TRBV5-6 | TRBD1 | CASSLGQGGYEQYF | TGTGCTAGCAGCTTAGGACAGGGAGGCTACGAGCAGTACTTC
TRBJ2-2 | - | TRBV5-4 | TRBD1 | CASSLGDRGVTGELFF | TGTGCCAGCAGCTTGGGGGACAGAGGGGTCACCGGGGAGCTGTTTTTT
TRBJ2-3 | - | TRBV6-1 | TRBD1 | CASSPGQGATSTDTQYF | TGTGCCAGCAGTCCTGGACAGGGAGCAACTAGCACAGATACGCAGTATTTT
TRBJ2-1 | - | TRBV30 | TRBD1 | CAWGQGHLEQFF | TGTGCCTGGGGACAGGGTCACCTTGAGCAGTTCTTC
TRBJ2-2 | - | TRBV14 | - | CASSQVPHIGSGELFF | TGTGCCAGCAGCCAAGTTCCTCATATTGGCTCCGGGGAGCTGTTTTTT
TRBJ1-1 | - | TRBV27 | - | CASSFSTLAYTEAFF | TGTGCCAGCAGTTTTTCAACTCTGGCCTACACTGAGGCTTTCTTT
TRBJ2-3 | - | TRBV7-3 | - | CASSLTPRWGADTQYF | TGTGCCAGCAGCTTAACCCCGCGTTGGGGGGCAGATACGCAGTATTTT
TRBJ2-2 | - | TRBV7-9 | - | CASSPPGTNTGELFF | TGTGCCAGCAGCCCCCCCGGGACGAACACCGGGGAGCTGTTTTTT
TRBJ2-3 | - | TRBV20-1 | - | CSAREVAYF | TGCAGTGCTAGAGAAGTAGCGTATTTT
TRBJ2-1 | - | TRBV10-3 | - | CAISESVGLQGFDEQFF | TGTGCCATCAGTGAGTCGGTAGGACTGCAAGGGTTCGATGAGCAGTTCTTC
TRBJ1-1 | - | TRBV7-9 | - | CASSLGAANTEAFF | TGTGCCAGCAGCTTAGGGGCGGCGAACACTGAAGCTTTCTTT
TRBJ2-3 | - | TRBV7-6 | TRBD1 | CASSTPDRAPGTQYF | TGTGCCAGCAGCACCCCCGACAGGGCCCCCGGTACGCAGTATTTT
TRBJ2-2 | - | TRBV28 | TRBD1 | CASSLRDRGAGELFF | TGTGCCAGCAGTTTACGGGACAGGGGGGCCGGGGAGCTGTTTTTT
TRBJ2-4 | - | TRBV27 | TRBD2 | CASSLYYGLAESGNIQYF | TGTGCCAGCAGTTTATATTACGGACTAGCGGAGTCGGGGAACATTCAGTACTTC
TRBJ2-7 | once | TRBV7-9 | - | CASSFGTHEQYF | TGTGCCAGCAGCTTCGGGACCCACGAGCAGTACTTC
TRBJ2-1 | - | TRBV2 | TRBD2 | CASRAILLIAGGQPNEQFF | TGTGCCAGCAGGGCCATACTCCTCATAGCGGGAGGCCAACCCAATGAGCAGTTCTTC
TRBJ2-1 | few | TRBV6-1 | - | CASSANLENNEQFF | TGTGCCAGCAGTGCCAACCTCGAAAACAATGAGCAGTTCTTC
TRBJ1-1 | few | TRBV7-2 | - | CASSFGTALEAFF | TGTGCCAGCAGCTTCGGGACTGCCCTTGAAGCTTTCTTT
TRBJ2-1 | - | TRBV6-5 | TRBD2 | CASRVSGEAIDEQFF | TGTGCCAGCAGGGTTAGCGGGGAGGCCATTGACGAGCAGTTCTTC
TRBJ2-1 | - | TRBV6-5 | TRBD2 | CASSYFPGLAPGGNYNEQFF | TGTGCCAGCAGTTATTTCCCGGGACTAGCCCCGGGGGGAAACTACAATGAGCAGTTCTTC
TRBJ2-1 | once | TRBV7-9 | - | CASSLIQESQFF | TGTGCCAGCAGCCTAATCCAGGAGTCGCAGTTCTTC
TRBJ1-2 | - | TRBV28 | - | CASSSGLDNYGYTF | TGTGCCAGCAGTTCGGGACTCGACAACTATGGCTACACCTTC
TRBJ2-7 | few | TRBV5-1 | - | CASSSISGSSYEQYF | TGCGCCAGCAGCTCAATTAGCGGAAGCTCCTACGAGCAGTACTTC
TRBJ2-6 | - | TRBV6-2/TRBV6-3 | - | CASSYSGTGANVLTF | TGTGCCAGCAGTTACTCGGGAACCGGGGCCAACGTCCTGACTTTC
TRBJ2-1 | few | TRBV30 | - | CAWSVSQTGPASEQFF | TGTGCCTGGAGTGTAAGTCAGACGGGGCCGGCTAGTGAGCAGTTCTTC
TRBJ2-5 | - | TRBV3-1 | TRBD1 | CASSQGTGGGSETQYF | TGTGCCAGCAGCCAAGGGACAGGGGGAGGCTCAGAGACCCAGTACTTC
TRBJ2-1 | - | TRBV19 | - | CASSTIHEQFF | TGTGCCAGTAGTACGATCCATGAGCAGTTCTTC
TRBJ1-2 | - | TRBV20-1 | - | CSARPPDRIVVHGYTF | TGCAGTGCTCGCCCCCCTGACAGGATCGTGGTGCATGGCTACACCTTC
TRBJ2-1 | - | TRBV29-1 | TRBD2 | CSVLTSGRALGEQFF | TGCAGCGTCCTCACTAGCGGGAGGGCCCTCGGGGAGCAGTTCTTC
TRBJ2-7 | - | TRBV11-2 | - | CASSLEVRVPYEQYF | TGTGCCAGCAGCTTAGAAGTGAGGGTCCCCTACGAGCAGTACTTC
TRBJ2-3 | - | TRBV25-1 | - | CASSDSNTQYF | TGTGCCAGCAGTGACTCAAATACGCAGTATTTT
TRBJ2-7 | - | TRBV7-9 | - | CASSEAAPGEQYF | TGTGCCAGCAGCGAGGCGGCGCCGGGGGAGCAGTACTTC